Below are 28 T cell receptor beta chains sequenced from a single sample in a study of cytomegalovirus exposure and HLA in healthy donors. PCR employed 60 Vbeta and 13 Jbeta primers. Clones were read by immunoSEQ multiplex PCR, and TCRdb kept only the in-frame ones, dropping some. The data show more than 80,000 clones, approximately 89% seen once. The sequencing sample was made of PBMCs. The receptors originated from a man under 40 in good health and CMV-seropositive.

This clone is a singleton in its sample. The CDR3 is CASRQGADQPQHF. The CDR3 DNA follows: TGTGCCAGCAGACAGGGGGCGGATCAGCCCCAGCATTTT. This chain uses TRBV28 with TRBJ1-5, with TRBD1 identical over 9 bases. After removal of 6 bases from V and 5 bases from J, the junction contained 2 bases not matched to a gene. CDR1 MDHEN and CDR2 SYDVKM come from the germline V gene. This CDR3 has 13 amino acids.

CDR3 sequence (DNA): TGTGCCAGCAGCTGGGGAGCGGGAGGCCACTCCTACGAGCAGTACTTC. This gives the protein CASSWGAGGHSYEQYF. This chain uses TRBV5-4 with TRBJ2-7; 9 positions match TRBD2. Germline V lookup: CDR1 SGHNT, CDR2 YYREEE (reference sequence). V shed 3 bases, J shed 0 bases, and the junction held 7 bases outside the gene matches. The CDR3 runs to 16 residues. Full variable domain (remainder filled in from reference TRBV5-4 and TRBJ2-7): ETGVTQSPTHLIKTRGQQVTLRCSSQSGHNTVSWYQQALGQGPQFIFQYYREEENGRGNFPPRFSGLQFPNYSSELNVNALELDDSALYLCASSWGAGGHSYEQYFGPGTRLTVT.

V usage is TRBV11-2 and J usage is TRBJ2-5; 9 bases are a match to TRBD1. Per the germline V gene, CDR1 is SGHAT and CDR2 is FQNNGV. The CDR3 is 17 residues long. Trimming removed 5 bases from V and 4 bases from J; junction bases left unmatched: 14. DNA for the CDR3: TGTGCCAGCAGCCTCCGGGGGACAGGGAAGGCACGAGAGACCCAGTACTTC. Encoded protein: CASSLRGTGKARETQYF. Full variable domain (remainder filled in from reference TRBV11-2 and TRBJ2-5): EAGVAQSPRYKIIEKRQSVAFWCNPISGHATLYWYQQILGQGPKLLIQFQNNGVVDDSQLPKDRFSAERLKGVDSTLKIQPAKLEDSAVYLCASSLRGTGKARETQYFGPGTRLLVL.

The V and J genes are TRBV6-5 and TRBJ2-7; D gene ambiguous. Germline lookup yields CDR1 MNHEY and CDR2 SVGAGI. The germline V and J ends were trimmed by 6 bases and 0 bases, with 12 bases remaining between them. This CDR3 is built from 14 residues. The CDR3 is CASRFTAYSYEQYF. In DNA form, the CDR3 reads TGTGCCAGCAGATTTACAGCATACTCCTACGAGCAGTACTTC.

The chain is built from TRBV27 and TRBJ2-6; the D is unclear. Trimming removed 6 bases from V and 0 bases from J, with 12 bases in between. Germline values: CDR1 MNHEY, CDR2 SMNVEV (reference sequence). The CDR3 runs to 16 residues. The CDR3 DNA reads as TGTGCCAGCAGCTACAGACCGATCTCTGGGGCCAACGTCCTGACTTTC. Translation: CASSYRPISGANVLTF. The variable domain in full, completed from reference TRBV27 and TRBJ2-6, reads EAQVTQNPRYLITVTGKKLTVTCSQNMNHEYMSWYRQDPGLGLRQIYYSMNVEVTDKGDVPEGYKVSRKEKRNFPLILESPSPNQTSLYFCASSYRPISGANVLTFGAGSRLTVL.

CDR3: CASSVGAGPGAGELFF. The CDR3 region has the DNA TGTGCCAGCAGCGTAGGGGCAGGGCCCGGTGCCGGGGAGCTGTTTTTT. The gene calls are TRBV9 and TRBJ2-2; perhaps TRBD1 as D (5 bases). CDR3 length: 16 residues. V was clipped by 0 bases and J by 6 bases, with 15 bases between them. CDR1 and CDR2 from the germline V gene are SGDLS and YYNGEE.

The rearrangement links TRBV7-9 to TRBJ1-4; TRBD1 might be the D (6 bases). CDR3 length equals 17 residues. V was pared by 4 bases and J by 2 bases, with 17 bases between. Germline CDR1 and CDR2: SEHNR and FQNEAQ (reference sequence). CDR3 protein: CASSSPFSTGTNEKLFF. In DNA form, the CDR3 reads TGTGCCAGCAGCTCCCCTTTTTCGACAGGCACTAATGAAAAACTGTTTTTT. Together with reference TRBV7-9 and TRBJ1-4, the CDR3 gives the full variable domain: DTGVSQNPRHKITKRGQNVTFRCDPISEHNRLYWYRQTLGQGPEFLTYFQNEAQLEKSRLLSDRFSAERPKGSFSTLEIQRTEQGDSAMYLCASSSPFSTGTNEKLFFGSGTQLSVL.

The chain recombines TRBV5-1 with TRBJ2-5; D is perhaps TRBD2 (5 bases). Germline V gene lookup returns CDR1 SGHRS and CDR2 YFSETQ. V lost 2 bases and J lost 11, with 19 bases in between. The CDR3 has 14 amino acids. Here the CDR3 reads CASSFVRGSWEQYF. The CDR3 nucleotides read TGCGCCAGCAGCTTTGTCCGGGGATCGTGGGAGCAGTACTTC.

J is TRBJ2-3 and V is TRBV28; TRBD2 aligns across 12 bases. V gave up 4 bases and J gave up 6 bases; unmatched junction bases: 8. The CDR3 consists of 16 residues. CDR1 MDHEN and CDR2 SYDVKM come from the germline V gene. CDR3 DNA sequence: TGTGCCAGCAGTTCTCTTACTAGCGGGAGGACGGATACGCAGTATTTT. Translating it yields CASSSLTSGRTDTQYF.

The chain uses TRBV5-1 and TRBJ1-2; 9 bases agree with TRBD1. The CDR3 totals 14 residues. Germline trimming cut 4 bases from V and 6 bases from J; bases unmatched to any gene: 7. Germline CDR1 and CDR2: SGHRS and YFSETQ. CDR3 residues: CASSVTGGGDGYTF. CDR3 DNA sequence: TGCGCCAGCAGCGTAACAGGGGGCGGGGATGGCTACACCTTC. Complete variable domain (other parts from reference TRBV5-1 and TRBJ1-2): KAGVTQTPRYLIKTRGQQVTLSCSPISGHRSVSWYQQTPGQGLQFLFEYFSETQRNKGNFPGRFSGRQFSNSRSEMNVSTLELGDSALYLCASSVTGGGDGYTFGSGTRLTVV.

The V and J genes are TRBV7-8 and TRBJ2-7, with 7 bases matching TRBD1. This CDR3 comprises 15 residues. Trimming at V came to 1 base and at J to 7 bases, leaving 10 bases not matched to a gene. In germline, CDR1 is SGHVS, CDR2 FQNEAQ. The CDR3 region has the DNA TGTGCCAGCAGCTTAGTTATTACAGGGGTCGGGGAGCAGTACTTC. It translates to CASSLVITGVGEQYF.

J is TRBJ1-2 and V is TRBV6-4; 7 positions match TRBD1. CDR1 and CDR2 (germline): MRHNA, SNTAGT. CDR3 length: 13 amino acids. The V segment lost 7 bases and the J segment 4 bases; nucleotides outside the gene matches: 6. In nucleotides, the CDR3 is TGTGCCAGCAAGGACAGGAGGATCTATGGCTACACCTTC. Protein sequence: CASKDRRIYGYTF.

This clone was counted between two and nine times. CDR3: CASNRQGAGDTEAFF. The CDR3 DNA reads as TGTGCCAGCAACAGACAGGGTGCAGGGGACACTGAAGCTTTCTTT. The gene calls are TRBV7-9 and TRBJ1-1, with 7 bases fitting TRBD1. The CDR3 covers 15 residues. Germline V gene lookup returns CDR1 SEHNR and CDR2 FQNEAQ (reference sequence). Trimming at V came to 7 bases and at J to 3 bases, leaving 11 bases not matched to a gene. The variable domain in full, completed from reference TRBV7-9 and TRBJ1-1, reads DTGVSQNPRHKITKRGQNVTFRCDPISEHNRLYWYRQTLGQGPEFLTYFQNEAQLEKSRLLSDRFSAERPKGSFSTLEIQRTEQGDSAMYLCASNRQGAGDTEAFFGQGTRLTVV.

This chain joins TRBV27 and TRBJ2-2; weak D call: TRBD2 (5 bases). Germline-derived CDR1 and CDR2 are MNHEY and SMNVEV (reference sequence). The CDR3 has 14 residues. V was pared by 3 bases and J by 9 bases, with 14 bases between. CDR3 DNA: TGTGCCAGCAGTTTCTCCGGACTGGGAAGGGAGCTGTTTTTT. This codes for CASSFSGLGRELFF.

The chain has TRBV5-1 and TRBJ2-1, with 14 bases identical to TRBD2. Unmatched junction bases numbered 5, after V lost 3 bases and J lost 6 bases. Germline V gives CDR1 SGHRS, CDR2 YFSETQ. CDR3 length: 16 amino acids. The CDR3 region is CASSSPGLAGVNEQFF. CDR3 nucleotide sequence: TGCGCCAGCAGCTCTCCGGGACTAGCGGGGGTCAATGAGCAGTTCTTC.

The chain carries TRBV19 and TRBJ2-2; 9 nucleotides align to TRBD2. Per germline, CDR1 LNHDA and CDR2 SQIVND (reference sequence). CDR3 length: 16 amino acids. V was clipped by 6 bases and J by 4 bases; unmatched bases: 9. The CDR3 is CASRSLAGGLTGELFF. CDR3 in DNA: TGTGCCAGTAGATCCTTGGCGGGAGGGCTCACCGGGGAGCTGTTTTTT.

This chain connects TRBV28 to TRBJ1-1, with no clear D. Germline CDR1 reads MDHEN; CDR2 reads SYDVKM. CDR3 length: 13 residues. V gave up 3 bases and J gave up 3 bases, with 8 bases separating them. CDR3 in amino acids: CASSLGRHTEAFF. CDR3 bases: TGTGCCAGCAGTTTGGGGAGACACACTGAAGCTTTCTTT.

This clone was seen a handful of times. The chain couples TRBV5-1 to TRBJ2-6, with 8 bases aligning to TRBD1. The CDR3 has 18 amino acids. V dropped 0 bases and J dropped 2; count of bases not matched to a gene: 7. Germline V lookup: CDR1 SGHRS, CDR2 YFSETQ. The CDR3 loop reads CASSLVPGRGPGANVLTF. As DNA, the CDR3 is TGCGCCAGCAGCTTGGTCCCGGGCAGGGGGCCTGGGGCCAACGTCCTGACTTTC.

The chain has TRBV18 and TRBJ1-1, with a tentative D call TRBD1 (5 bases). Trimming removed 0 bases at V and 5 bases at J, with 10 bases between. The CDR3 is 14 residues long. From germline, CDR1 is KGHSH and CDR2 LQKENI. CDR3 amino acids: CASSPPGVVTEAFF. The CDR3 region has the DNA TGTGCCAGCTCACCACCAGGGGTGGTGACTGAAGCTTTCTTT. Full variable domain (remainder filled in from reference TRBV18 and TRBJ1-1): NAGVMQNPRHLVRRRGQEARLRCSPMKGHSHVYWYRQLPEEGLKFMVYLQKENIIDESGMPKERFSAEFPKEGPSILRIQQVVRGDSAAYFCASSPPGVVTEAFFGQGTRLTVV.

V gene TRBV28 combines with J gene TRBJ2-7, with 11 bases lining up with TRBD2. This CDR3 comprises 15 residues. Germline CDR1 reads MDHEN; CDR2 reads SYDVKM. With 8 bases clipped from V and 0 bases from J, the junction kept 6 bases outside the gene matches. The CDR3 loop reads CASGRGLAASYEQYF. Here the CDR3 DNA reads TGTGCCAGCGGCCGGGGACTAGCGGCCTCCTACGAGCAGTACTTC.

This clone was detected only a few times. The sample holds other DNA sequences that translate to the same CDR3. This chain connects TRBV27 to TRBJ1-5; D gene uncertain. V was trimmed by 1 base and J by 2 bases, leaving 6 bases between them. This CDR3 is built from 14 residues. Per germline, CDR1 MNHEY and CDR2 SMNVEV (reference sequence). The CDR3 sequence: CASSLWQGNQPQHF. CDR3 nucleotides: TGTGCCAGCAGTTTATGGCAGGGCAATCAGCCCCAGCATTTT.

This rearrangement joins TRBV18 to TRBJ2-5; tentative D call: TRBD2 (5 bases). Trimming took off 3 bases at V and 5 bases at J, with 13 bases between the two ends. Germline V gives CDR1 KGHSH, CDR2 LQKENI. This CDR3 is built from 14 residues. CDR3 amino acids: CASSPPGVRETQYF. Written as DNA, the CDR3 is TGTGCCAGCTCACCCCCCGGGGTACGGGAGACCCAGTACTTC.

This clone was counted a few times. The J gene is TRBJ2-3, the V gene TRBV7-9; TRBD2 agrees at 8 bases. The V segment lost 2 bases and the J segment 4 bases; nucleotides outside the gene matches: 5. The CDR3 contains 15 residues. The germline V gene has CDR1 SEHNR and CDR2 FQNEAQ (reference sequence). As DNA, the CDR3 is TGTGCCAGCAGCTTAAACCCCGGGGGGGCAGATACGCAGTATTTT. Translated: CASSLNPGGADTQYF. The full variable domain, in which reference TRBV7-9 and TRBJ2-3 provide the parts outside the CDR3, is DTGVSQNPRHKITKRGQNVTFRCDPISEHNRLYWYRQTLGQGPEFLTYFQNEAQLEKSRLLSDRFSAERPKGSFSTLEIQRTEQGDSAMYLCASSLNPGGADTQYFGPGTRLTVL.

In the case of this clone: One end of the junction fails to match germline, which may point to a read error. The CDR3 here is CASSLGPQGGTDTQYF. The CDR3, as DNA: TGCGCCAGCAGCTTGGGCCCCCAGGGGGGCACGGATACGCAGTATTTT. The V and J genes are TRBV5-1 and TRBJ2-3; possible D gene TRBD1, 7 bases. The CDR3 is made up of 16 amino acids. Germline V gene data show CDR1 as SGHRS and CDR2 as YFSETQ. Drawing the rest from reference TRBV5-1 and TRBJ2-3, the complete variable domain is KAGVTQTPRYLIKTRGQQVTLSCSPISGHRSVSWYQQTPGQGLQFLFEYFSETQRNKGNFPGRFSGRQFSNSRSEMNVSTLELGDSALYLCASSLGPQGGTDTQYFGPGTRLTVL.

This chain joins TRBV4-1 and TRBJ1-2, with TRBD1 matching 8 bases. The germline V gene has CDR1 MGHRA and CDR2 YSYEKL. V was pared by 2 bases and J by 6 bases, with 2 bases of the junction left unmatched. This CDR3 contains 13 residues. As DNA, the CDR3 is TGCGCCAGCAGCCAAATACAGGGGGATGGCTACACCTTC. This translates into CASSQIQGDGYTF.

This chain uses TRBV6-1 with TRBJ1-1, with a weak D call TRBD1 (6 bases). Germline V gene data show CDR1 as MNHNS and CDR2 as SASEGT. The CDR3 runs to 14 residues. Trimming cost V 2 bases and J 1 base, with 8 bases left between them. The CDR3 DNA reads TGTGCCAGCAGTGAAACAGGGTCGAACACTGAAGCTTTCTTT. Encoded protein: CASSETGSNTEAFF.

V gene TRBV6-1 combines with J gene TRBJ2-5; 8 nucleotides agree with TRBD2. The trim removed 4 bases at V and 3 bases at J, leaving 1 base unmatched. The length of the CDR3 is 13 residues. The germline V gene has CDR1 MNHNS and CDR2 SASEGT. The CDR3 DNA sequence: TGTGCCAGCAGTGTACTAGCGGAAGAGACCCAGTACTTC. It translates to CASSVLAEETQYF.

The gene calls are TRBV6-5 and TRBJ2-7, with D perhaps matching TRBD2 (6 bases). The V end was cut by 4 bases, the J end by 4 bases, with 17 bases between. From germline, CDR1 is MNHEY and CDR2 SVGAGI. CDR3 length: 15 residues. The CDR3 reads CASSWARGFGYEQYF. The CDR3 nucleotides read TGTGCCAGCAGTTGGGCCCGGGGGTTCGGTTACGAGCAGTACTTC.